This passage covers 9 T cell receptor beta chains from one sample sequenced in a study of graft-versus-host responses after intestinal transplantation. No cognate antigen is known for these TCRs. Method: immunoSEQ multiplex PCR; TCRdb's copy keeps in-frame clones and lacks some. The data hold about 120,000 clones, with 90% to 95% observed a single time. The sequencing here drew on unstimulated CD4+ T cells sorted from spleen or lymph node cells, taken before intestinal transplant. The receptor source for this set is a human donor who received an intestinal transplant.

The J gene is TRBJ1-1, the V gene TRBV2; 10 bases agree with TRBD1. The junction had 6 bases not matched to a gene; V was cut back by 7 bases and J by 1 base. Looked up from germline, CDR1 is SNHLY and CDR2 is FYNNEI. The CDR3 covers 15 residues. The DNA of the CDR3 is TGTGCCAGCACCATGAGGGACAGGGGGAACACTGAAGCTTTCTTT. Encoded protein: CASTMRDRGNTEAFF. Full variable domain (rest looked up from reference TRBV2 and TRBJ1-1): EPEVTQTPSHQVTQMGQEVILRCVPISNHLYFYWYRQILGQKVEFLVSFYNNEISEKSEIFDDQFSVERPDGSNFTLKIRSTKLEDSAMYFCASTMRDRGNTEAFFGQGTRLTVV.

V and J are TRBV4-1 and TRBJ1-2; perhaps TRBD1 as D (6 bases). The length of the CDR3 is 17 residues. V lost 0 bases, J lost 4 bases, and 18 bases lay in between. From germline, CDR1 is MGHRA and CDR2 YSYEKL. The CDR3: CASSQDRNWTVRYGYTF. The CDR3 coding sequence is TGCGCCAGCAGCCAAGACCGAAACTGGACAGTCCGCTATGGCTACACCTTC.

The V and J genes are TRBV25-1 and TRBJ1-1, with D perhaps TRBD1 (6 bases). The germline gives CDR1 MGHDK, CDR2 SYGVNS. The CDR3 length is 15 residues. V lost 4 bases and J lost 4, with 16 bases in between. The CDR3 DNA follows: TGTGCCAGCAGTGCCTTTGGACAGAAGGTCACTGAAGCTTTCTTT. It yields the protein CASSAFGQKVTEAFF.

The chain combines TRBV12-5 with TRBJ1-5; tentative D call: TRBD1 (6 bases). The length of the CDR3 is 17 residues. V lost 7 bases, J lost 0 bases, and 19 bases lay in between. CDR1 LGHNT and CDR2 FRNRAP come from the germline V gene. CDR3 loop: CASAQVLGQASNQPQHF. For the CDR3, the DNA is TGTGCTAGTGCTCAAGTCTTGGGACAAGCTAGCAATCAGCCCCAGCATTTT.

Points on this clone: Other nucleotide sequences from this sample produce the same CDR3. The CDR3 is CASSLDRGNQPQHF. The CDR3 bases are TGCGCCAGCAGCTTGGACCGGGGCAATCAGCCCCAGCATTTT. V is TRBV5-1 and J is TRBJ1-5; D not certain. V was clipped by 0 bases and J by 2 bases, with 6 bases between them. This CDR3 has 14 residues. Germline CDR1 reads SGHRS; CDR2 reads YFSETQ.

Here the CDR3 DNA reads TGTGCCAGCTCACTTAGCAGGGAAAACGAGCAGTACTTC. Translating it yields CASSLSRENEQYF. The V call is TRBV18, the J call TRBJ2-7; a weak D match, TRBD1 (5 bases). The CDR3 runs to 13 residues. From germline, CDR1 is KGHSH and CDR2 LQKENI. Deletions cut 4 bases from V and 5 bases from J, with 12 bases between. Based on the CDR3 plus reference TRBV18 and TRBJ2-7, the full variable domain is NAGVMQNPRHLVRRRGQEARLRCSPMKGHSHVYWYRQLPEEGLKFMVYLQKENIIDESGMPKERFSAEFPKEGPSILRIQQVVRGDSAAYFCASSLSRENEQYFGPGTRLTVT.

The chain combines TRBV10-3 with TRBJ2-7; 13 nucleotides agree with TRBD2. This CDR3 has 14 amino acids. Trimming cost V 6 bases and J 5 bases; bases outside gene matches: 4. The germline V gene encodes CDR1 ENHRY and CDR2 SYGVKD. The DNA for the CDR3 is TGTGCCATCAGACTAGCGGGAGGGTTTGACGAGCAGTACTTC. Amino acids: CAIRLAGGFDEQYF.

The chain employs TRBV11-2 and TRBJ1-2; D is perhaps TRBD1 (5 bases). The V and J ends lost 2 bases and 0 bases respectively, with 10 bases between them. This CDR3 region has 15 residues. Germline CDR1 and CDR2: SGHAT and FQNNGV. The CDR3 here is CASSLNWGSNYGYTF. DNA of the CDR3: TGTGCCAGCAGCTTAAACTGGGGCTCTAACTATGGCTACACCTTC.

The J gene is TRBJ2-6, the V gene TRBV25-1, with 11 bases identical to TRBD2. Germline V CDR1 and CDR2: MGHDK, SYGVNS. This CDR3 comprises 17 residues. Trimming removed 2 bases from V and 3 bases from J; junction bases left unmatched: 3. In nucleotides, the CDR3 is TGTGCCAGCAGTGAAGTAGCGGGAGGGTATGGGGCCAACGTCCTGACTTTC. Amino acid sequence: CASSEVAGGYGANVLTF.